A single sample gave rise to the 7 T cell receptor beta chains below, sequenced in a study of blood T cells in healthy people across ages (dated by TCRdb to about 2015). The library was made by 5' RACE. TCRdb shows the sequencer as Illumina HiSeq 2500. A second PCR of about 6 to 12 cycles was run with a J-beta primer mix and a sample-barcoded 5' primer. TCRdb reprocessed the public reads (quality trimming at Q25 with fastp, clone calling with MiXCR) and kept in-frame beta chains. CDR3 protein duplicates are merged, each entry listing the most common genes and DNA. For this sample the table gives roughly 830,000 distinct CDR3 sequences, of which around 68% were detected only once. The leading ten clones occupy 28% of the sample. Sample: blood. The receptors were gathered from a man younger than 45 in good health.

This rearrangement joins TRBV19 to TRBJ1-5; possibly TRBD1 for D (6 bases). Trimming shortened V by 6 bases and J by 4 bases, and 13 bases separated the two germline ends. The CDR3 contains 14 residues. Germline CDR1 reads LNHDA; CDR2 reads SQIVND (reference sequence). The CDR3 nucleotides read TGTGCCAGTAGCCCACAGGGCGTAAATCAGCCCCAGCATTTT. Amino acid sequence: CASSPQGVNQPQHF.

The rearrangement uses TRBV9 and TRBJ2-6; TRBD1 matches at 8 bases. Unmatched junction bases numbered 9, after V lost 4 bases and J lost 0 bases. The CDR3 extends over 18 amino acids. CDR1 is SGDLS and CDR2 is YYNGEE in the germline V gene. The CDR3 loop reads CASSRGRTGTSGANVLTF. CDR3 bases: TGTGCCAGCAGCCGGGGAAGGACAGGGACCTCTGGGGCCAACGTCCTGACTTTC.

The DNA of the CDR3 is TGCAGTGCGGGACAGGGACTCTACAATGAGCAGTTCTTC. This encodes CSAGQGLYNEQFF. The rearrangement links TRBV20-1 to TRBJ2-1; 9 bases agree with TRBD1. V was pared by 6 bases and J by 3 bases, with 3 bases of the junction left unmatched. Germline values: CDR1 DFQATT, CDR2 SNEGSKA (reference sequence). The CDR3 sequence is 13 residues long.

This clonotype was found a few times. The V call is TRBV5-4, the J call TRBJ1-4; a possible D gene is TRBD1 (5 bases). Germline CDR1 SGHNT, CDR2 YYREEE (reference sequence). Trimming took 3 bases from V and 5 from J, leaving 17 bases between them. The CDR3 totals 16 residues. The DNA of the CDR3 is TGTGCCAGCAGCTCGTCGACCCGGGACGGGAATGAAAAACTGTTTTTT. This encodes CASSSSTRDGNEKLFF. The full variable domain, rest sourced from reference TRBV5-4 and TRBJ1-4, is ETGVTQSPTHLIKTRGQQVTLRCSSQSGHNTVSWYQQALGQGPQFIFQYYREEENGRGNFPPRFSGLQFPNYSSELNVNALELDDSALYLCASSSSTRDGNEKLFFGSGTQLSVL.

The chain uses TRBV29-1 and TRBJ1-5; possible D gene TRBD1, 5 bases. Deletions cut 5 bases from V and 4 bases from J, with 15 bases between. CDR3 length: 14 residues. Per the germline V gene, CDR1 is SQVTM and CDR2 is ANQGSEA. CDR3 residues: CSVQTGRGNQPQHF. Written as DNA, the CDR3 is TGCAGCGTTCAAACGGGACGGGGGAATCAGCCCCAGCATTTT.

The genes are TRBV20-1 and TRBJ2-1, with 7 bases that match TRBD2. J gave up 0 bases and V 5 bases, and 7 bases lay outside the gene matches. The CDR3 has 15 residues. Germline V gene lookup returns CDR1 DFQATT and CDR2 SNEGSKA (reference sequence). The CDR3 sequence: CSAGSGASSYNEQFF. The CDR3 DNA reads TGCAGTGCTGGCAGCGGGGCCAGCTCCTACAATGAGCAGTTCTTC.

The V gene is TRBV5-1, the J gene TRBJ1-1, with D hard to call. There are 14 residues in the CDR3. Trimming took off 0 bases at V and 2 bases at J, with 8 bases between the two ends. Germline values: CDR1 SGHRS, CDR2 YFSETQ. CDR3 region: CASSLARRNTEAFF. The CDR3 nucleotides are TGCGCCAGCAGCTTGGCCCGGCGTAACACTGAAGCTTTCTTT.